This T cell receptor (beta chain) was observed in a study of technical replicates of blood from a few donors. CDR3 size: 12 residues. V lost 2 bases and J lost 6, with 7 bases in between. Per the germline V gene, CDR1 is KGHSH and CDR2 is LQKENI. Clones were sequenced by immunoSEQ multiplex PCR, and TCRdb holds only the in-frame ones, with some missing. The table shows roughly 62,000 clones, with approximately 95% occurring only once. This receptor was identified in a human donor in good health. Some clones in this sample may be carry-over from other donors' samples. The V and J genes are TRBV18 and TRBJ1-1, with no clear D. Sequencing was done on a sample of PBMCs. CDR3 in amino acids: CASSPSQAEAFF. The CDR3 DNA sequence: TGTGCCAGCTCACCATCGCAGGCTGAAGCTTTCTTT.